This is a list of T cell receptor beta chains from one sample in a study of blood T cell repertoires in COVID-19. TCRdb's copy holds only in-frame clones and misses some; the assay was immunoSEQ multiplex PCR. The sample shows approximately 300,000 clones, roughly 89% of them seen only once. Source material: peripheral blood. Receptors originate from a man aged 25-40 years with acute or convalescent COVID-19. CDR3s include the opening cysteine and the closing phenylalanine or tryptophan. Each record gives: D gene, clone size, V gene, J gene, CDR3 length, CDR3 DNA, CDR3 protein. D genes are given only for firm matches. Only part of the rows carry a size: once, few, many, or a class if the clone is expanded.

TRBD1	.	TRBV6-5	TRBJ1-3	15	TGTGCCAGCAGTAACACAGGGGGCCCTGGAAACACCATATATTTT	CASSNTGGPGNTIYF
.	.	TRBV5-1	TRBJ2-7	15	TGCGCCAGCAGCTTGGGGCATACCGTCTCCTACGAGCAGTACTTC	CASSLGHTVSYEQYF
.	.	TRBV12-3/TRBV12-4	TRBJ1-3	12	TGTGCCAGCAGTTTCGTCCGAAACACCATATATTTT	CASSFVRNTIYF
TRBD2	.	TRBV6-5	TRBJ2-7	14	TGTGCCACGACCAGGTTAACTAGCGGCTACGAGCAGTACTTC	CATTRLTSGYEQYF
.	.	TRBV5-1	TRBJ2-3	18	TGCGCCAGCAGCTTGAAACGTGCACAGACCAATAGCACAGATACGCAGTATTTT	CASSLKRAQTNSTDTQYF
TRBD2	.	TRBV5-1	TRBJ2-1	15	TGCGCCAGCAGCTTGGAAATAGGCGGGAGGAATGAGCAGTTCTTC	CASSLEIGGRNEQFF
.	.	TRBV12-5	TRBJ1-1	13	TGTGCTAGTGGTGACAGTTTGAACACTGAAGCTTTCTTT	CASGDSLNTEAFF
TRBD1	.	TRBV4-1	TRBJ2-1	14	TGCGCCAGCAGCCAAGACCGACAGGGCGGTGAGCAGTTCTTC	CASSQDRQGGEQFF
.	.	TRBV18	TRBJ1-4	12	TGTGCCAGCTCACCATCCGGGGAAAAACTGTTTTTT	CASSPSGEKLFF
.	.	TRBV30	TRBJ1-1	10	TGTGCCTGGAGTGACATGGAAGCTTTCTTT	CAWSDMEAFF
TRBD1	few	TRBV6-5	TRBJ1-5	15	TGTGCCAGCAGTCCACGGGACAGGGGGCGACAGCCCCAGCATTTT	CASSPRDRGRQPQHF
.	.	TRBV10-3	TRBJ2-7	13	TGTGCCATCAGTGAGTCGAGGTCCTACGAGCAGTACTTC	CAISESRSYEQYF
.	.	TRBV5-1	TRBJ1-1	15	TGCGCCAGCAGCCCGGACCCTAGGGGAACCGGTGAAGCTTTCTTT	CASSPDPRGTGEAFF
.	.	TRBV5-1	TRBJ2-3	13	TGCGCCAGCAGCTTGGCCGCAGGAGATACGCAGTATTTT	CASSLAAGDTQYF
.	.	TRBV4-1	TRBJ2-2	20	TGCGCCAGCAGCCTAGGAGAGAGAGGGAGGACCCACGAGGGCACCGGGGAGCTGTTTTTT	CASSLGERGRTHEGTGELFF
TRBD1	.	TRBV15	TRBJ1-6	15	TGTGCCACCAAATTGACAGGGACCTATAATTCACCCCTCCACTTT	CATKLTGTYNSPLHF
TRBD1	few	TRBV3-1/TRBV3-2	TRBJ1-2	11	TGTGCCAGCAGCGACAGGGGGCAAAGAACCTTC	CASSDRGQRTF
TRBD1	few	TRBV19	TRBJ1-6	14	TGTGCCAGTAGTATTGGGACAGGGGGATCACCCCTCCACTTT	CASSIGTGGSPLHF
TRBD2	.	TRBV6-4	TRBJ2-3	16	TGTGCCAGCAGCCCCTGGGCGGGAGGGCCGGGAGATACGCAGTATTTT	CASSPWAGGPGDTQYF
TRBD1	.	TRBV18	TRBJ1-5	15	TGTGCCAGCTCACCAACCAACAGGGGTCATCAGCCCCAGCATTTT	CASSPTNRGHQPQHF
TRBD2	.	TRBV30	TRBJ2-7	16	TGTGCCTGGAGCCGACCCGACCGGGACTACCTCCTGGAGCAGTACTTC	CAWSRPDRDYLLEQYF
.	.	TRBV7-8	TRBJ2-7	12	TGTGCCAGCAGCTTATCCGGGGACGAGCAGTACTTC	CASSLSGDEQYF
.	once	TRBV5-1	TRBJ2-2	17	TGCGCCAGCAGCTTCCGGGAGCTTGCCCAAGTTAGCGGGGAGCTGTTTTTT	CASSFRELAQVSGELFF
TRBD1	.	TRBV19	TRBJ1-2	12	TGTGCCAGTACCCCGACAGGGGAAGGCTACACCTTC	CASTPTGEGYTF
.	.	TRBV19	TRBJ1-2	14	TGTGCCAGTAGTATAGTTGTCTCTAACTATGGCTACACCTTC	CASSIVVSNYGYTF
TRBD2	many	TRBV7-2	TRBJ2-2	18	TGTGCCAGCAGCTTCCGTCCTAGCGGGAGTATCGACACCGGGGAGCTGTTTTTT	CASSFRPSGSIDTGELFF
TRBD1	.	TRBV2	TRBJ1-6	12	TGTGCCGGCAGAGGACAGGAGAGACCCCTCCACTTT	CAGRGQERPLHF
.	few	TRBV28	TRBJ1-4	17	TGTGCCAGCAGCAATTATCCGGGACCCCGAGGGGGTGAAAAACTGTTTTTT	CASSNYPGPRGGEKLFF
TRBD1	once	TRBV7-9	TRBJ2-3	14	TGTGCCAGCAGCCCCGGGACAGGAACAGATACGCAGTATTTT	CASSPGTGTDTQYF
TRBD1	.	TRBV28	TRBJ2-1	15	TGTGCCAGCAGCCCGCCAATTACAGGGGCAGGAGAGCAGTTCTTC	CASSPPITGAGEQFF
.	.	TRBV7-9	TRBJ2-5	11	TGTGCCGCCGGGGTCCAAGAGACCCAGTACTTC	CAAGVQETQYF
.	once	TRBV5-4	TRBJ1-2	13	TGTGCCAGCAGCCCCGACAGCAACTATGGCTACACCTTC	CASSPDSNYGYTF
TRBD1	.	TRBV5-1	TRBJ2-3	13	TGCGCCAGCAGCGGGACAGCTACAGATACGCAGTATTTT	CASSGTATDTQYF
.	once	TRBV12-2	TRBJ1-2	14	TGTGCAAGTCGCTTAATCCGCTTAGGGGATGGCTACACCTTC	CASRLIRLGDGYTF
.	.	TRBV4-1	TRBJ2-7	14	TGCGCCAGCAGCGCGGGGGCCTTCTCCTACGAGCAGTACTTC	CASSAGAFSYEQYF
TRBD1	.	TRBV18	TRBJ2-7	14	TGTGCCAGCTCACAGGGACAGGGTGGGTACGAGCAGTACTTC	CASSQGQGGYEQYF
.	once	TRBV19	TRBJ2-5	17	TGTGCCAGTAGGGGGGGATCGGTAGCCCGTGAGGGAGAGACCCAGTACTTC	CASRGGSVAREGETQYF
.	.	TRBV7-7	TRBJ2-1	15	TGTGCTAGCAGCCCCCGGCGGGAACCTTACAATGAGCAGTTCTTC	CASSPRREPYNEQFF
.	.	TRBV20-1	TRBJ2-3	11	TGCAGTGCTAGAGGAGGCGATACGCAGTATTTT	CSARGGDTQYF
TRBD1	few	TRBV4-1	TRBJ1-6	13	TGCGCCAGTACGGACAGGGACAATTCACCCCTCCACTTT	CASTDRDNSPLHF
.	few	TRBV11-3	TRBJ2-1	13	TGTGCCAGCAGCCTCCCGGGGTACAATGAGCAGTTCTTC	CASSLPGYNEQFF
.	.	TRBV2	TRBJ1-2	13	TGTGCCAGCAGTGCGGGGAATAACTATGGCTACACCTTC	CASSAGNNYGYTF
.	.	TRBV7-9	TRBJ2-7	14	TGTGCCAGCAGCTTAGAGGGGCTAGCCTACGAGCAGTACTTC	CASSLEGLAYEQYF
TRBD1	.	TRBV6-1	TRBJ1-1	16	TGTGCCAGCAGTGCCAACCGCGGACAGGGGAACACTGAAGCTTTCTTT	CASSANRGQGNTEAFF
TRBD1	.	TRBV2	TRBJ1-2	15	TGTGCCAGCCATATAGCGGACAGGAGTAACTATGGCTACACCTTC	CASHIADRSNYGYTF
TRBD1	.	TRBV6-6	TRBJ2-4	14	TGTGCCAGCAGTGACACAGGGGGCGGAAACATTCAGTACTTC	CASSDTGGGNIQYF
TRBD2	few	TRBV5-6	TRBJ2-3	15	TGTGCCAGCAGTATTAGCGGGGGGTTTGGAGATACGCAGTATTTT	CASSISGGFGDTQYF
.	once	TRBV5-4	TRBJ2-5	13	TGTGCCAGCAGCTCCTCGCCAGAAGAGACCCAGTACTTC	CASSSSPEETQYF
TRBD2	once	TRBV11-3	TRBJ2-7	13	TGTGCCAGCAGCTCCGGCGGGAGCTACGAGCAGTACTTC	CASSSGGSYEQYF
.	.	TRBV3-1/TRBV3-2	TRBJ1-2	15	TGTGCCAGCAGCCAAGCGGCACAGCCCTTGTCAGGCTACACCTTC	CASSQAAQPLSGYTF
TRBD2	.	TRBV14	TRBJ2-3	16	TGTGCCAGCAGCCAGTTAGCGGGGGGCCTCACAGATACGCAGTATTTT	CASSQLAGGLTDTQYF
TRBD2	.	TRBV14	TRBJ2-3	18	TGTGCCAGCAGCCAAGTAACCTCGGCTAGCGGCTTCACAGATACGCAGTATTTT	CASSQVTSASGFTDTQYF
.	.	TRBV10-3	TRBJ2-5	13	TGTGCCATCAGTGGTAGCGGCCAAGAGACCCAGTACTTC	CAISGSGQETQYF
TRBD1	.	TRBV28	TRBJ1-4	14	TGTGCCAGCGGCTTAACAGGGGGTAATGAAAAACTGTTTTTT	CASGLTGGNEKLFF